This TCR beta chain is drawn from a study of blood T cells in healthy people across ages. A sample-barcoded 5' primer and a J-beta primer mix were used in a second PCR of roughly 6 to 11 cycles. TCRdb itself ran the 5' RACE reads through MiXCR, one entry per CDR3 protein. This table holds around 1,800,000 distinct CDR3 sequences, 39% found once. Germline loops: CDR1 SGHTA, CDR2 FQGNSA. This CDR3 spans 15 amino acids. V was pared by 6 bases and J by 4 bases, with 11 bases of the junction left unmatched. Sequences were obtained from blood. J is TRBJ1-1 and V is TRBV7-2, with 7 bases matching TRBD1. The TCR comes from a human donor in good health. The CDR3 sequence is CASRPRRAGGTEAFF. For the CDR3, the DNA is TGTGCCAGCAGGCCTCGCCGGGCAGGGGGCACTGAAGCTTTCTTT.